This T cell receptor beta chain was sequenced during a study of neurological immune-mediated disorders. TCRdb processed the 5' RACE reads anew with MiXCR; each CDR3 protein has one entry. Among about 44,000 distinct CDR3 sequences, roughly 21% were seen once, and the ten largest hold less than 5%. The sample's time point: technical triplicate 3. Germline V gene sequence: CDR1 MRHNA, CDR2 SNTAGT. V shed 3 bases and J 10 bases; nucleotides not matched to a gene: 17. This CDR3 has 17 amino acids. The table lists this clonotype with many counts. What was sequenced was PBMCs. V and J are TRBV6-4 and TRBJ2-1; 8 nucleotides match TRBD2. The receptor was derived from a man aged 55-75 years with HTLV-1-associated myelopathy (HAM/TSP). CDR3 sequence reads: CASSEGTAGDLLEEQFF. The CDR3 nucleotides read TGTGCCAGCAGTGAAGGTACAGCGGGAGACCTCTTAGAGGAGCAGTTCTTC.